This is a list of T cell receptor beta chains from one sample in a study of T-cell memory formation after mild COVID-19. TCRdb reprocessed the 5' RACE reads with MiXCR, giving one entry per CDR3 protein. There are about 110,000 distinct CDR3 sequences in the sample; 15% to 20% occur only once, and roughly 6% lies in the top ten. What was sequenced was PBMCs or a T cell subset sorted from them (not recorded which). The receptors derive from a man aged 18 to 30 who had mild COVID-19 (a few samples of this study predate the infection). Cell type and time point are not known. Both conserved end residues are part of each CDR3. Each record gives: CDR3 length, V gene, J gene, D gene, clone size, CDR3 DNA, CDR3 protein. The D gene is left open where the match is weak. Where a row states a size, it is once, few, many or the class of an expanded clone; other rows omit it.

17	TRBV6-5	TRBJ2-3	TRBD1	few	TGTGCCAGCAGTTACTCCTTGACAGGGGGCTACACAGATACGCAGTATTTT	CASSYSLTGGYTDTQYF
15	TRBV4-1	TRBJ1-4	TRBD1	once	TGCGCCAGCAGCCAGCAGGGGGGATCTAATGAAAAACTGTTTTTT	CASSQQGGSNEKLFF
17	TRBV6-5	TRBJ2-5	TRBD1	few	TGTGCCAGCAGTCGAGAGGTCCGGACAGGGGTCCAAGAGACCCAGTACTTC	CASSREVRTGVQETQYF
15	TRBV20-1	TRBJ2-7	.	.	TGCAGTGCTAGGGGATATACAGGGCTAGTGCACGAGCAGTACTTC	CSARGYTGLVHEQYF
15	TRBV18	TRBJ2-6	TRBD2	.	TGTGCCAGCTCCCTCCGGGGGGCTGGGGCCAACGTCCTGACTTTC	CASSLRGAGANVLTF
15	TRBV7-8	TRBJ2-5	.	.	TGTGCCAGCAGCCTGGGGAGGAGTATGGGGGAGACCCAGTACTTC	CASSLGRSMGETQYF
15	TRBV5-5	TRBJ2-5	.	few	TGTGCCAGCAGAAAACAGGGGAGGGGGCAAGAGACCCAGTACTTC	CASRKQGRGQETQYF
13	TRBV3-1	TRBJ2-3	.	.	TGTGCCAGCAGTGACAAGGAGTGGAATACGCAGTATTTT	CASSDKEWNTQYF
13	TRBV6-5	TRBJ2-1	.	many	TGTGCCAGCAGATATGTTGGAGGCAATGAGCAGTTCTTC	CASRYVGGNEQFF
17	TRBV20-1	TRBJ1-6	TRBD1	.	TGCAGTGCGAGCCGAAGGGGGCCGAGCTCCTATAATTCACCCCTCCACTTT	CSASRRGPSSYNSPLHF
15	TRBV7-3	TRBJ2-2	.	few	TGTGCCAGCAGCTTAAGCGTTGGCTCCACCGGGGAGCTGTTTTTT	CASSLSVGSTGELFF
14	TRBV20-1	TRBJ1-2	.	.	TGCAGTGCCGACCCCGAAAGGGCTAACTATGGCTACACCTTC	CSADPERANYGYTF
11	TRBV5-1	TRBJ2-7	.	few	TGCGCCAGCAGCTTATCTGACGAGCAGTACTTC	CASSLSDEQYF
15	TRBV15	TRBJ2-5	TRBD2	.	TGTGCCACCAGCAGAGTACTGTCGGGGGGGGAGACCCAGTACTTC	CATSRVLSGGETQYF
18	TRBV9	TRBJ1-6	.	once	TGTGCCAGCAGCGTAGGCCCGGGCGCGGGTTTCCATAATTCACCCCTCCACTTT	CASSVGPGAGFHNSPLHF
17	TRBV5-5	TRBJ1-3	.	.	TGTGCCAGCAGCTTGGGGATGGGGCTCTTCTCTGGAAACACCATATATTTT	CASSLGMGLFSGNTIYF
13	TRBV29-1	TRBJ1-1	.	many	TGCAGCGCGCACAGGGACATGGGCACTGAAGCTTTCTTT	CSAHRDMGTEAFF
15	TRBV7-2	TRBJ2-3	.	.	TGTGCCAGCAGCTTTCCGCGAAGGAGCACAGATACGCAGTATTTT	CASSFPRRSTDTQYF
15	TRBV4-2	TRBJ2-5	.	.	TGTGCCAGCAGCCCCCCGGGGGCGCACCAAGAGACCCAGTACTTC	CASSPPGAHQETQYF
15	TRBV20-1	TRBJ2-3	.	.	TGCAGTGCTTCTGCGGAGTTATGGCGCACAGATACGCAGTATTTT	CSASAELWRTDTQYF
18	TRBV7-3	TRBJ2-2	TRBD2	few	TGTGCCAGCAGCCTGAGAGGGGCTAGCGGGGGTAACACCGGGGAGCTGTTTTTT	CASSLRGASGGNTGELFF
15	TRBV5-1	TRBJ2-1	TRBD1	few	TGCGCCAGCAGTGGTGGGACAGGGTCCTACAATGAGCAGTTCTTC	CASSGGTGSYNEQFF
13	TRBV20-1	TRBJ1-5	TRBD1	few	TGCAGTGCTTCCGGGACAGGGGACCAGCCCCAGCATTTT	CSASGTGDQPQHF
15	TRBV23-1	TRBJ1-5	TRBD1	.	TGCGCCAGCAGCCCTAGACAGGGTCCGTATCAGCCCCAGCATTTT	CASSPRQGPYQPQHF
14	TRBV19	TRBJ2-1	.	.	TGTGCCAGTAGTATCGGGGCTACCTACAATGAGCAGTTCTTC	CASSIGATYNEQFF
16	TRBV7-6	TRBJ2-4	.	many	TGTGCCAGCAGCTTAGAACCGGATCTAGCCAAAAACATTCAGTACTTC	CASSLEPDLAKNIQYF
15	TRBV5-1	TRBJ2-7	.	few	TGCGCCAGCAGCCCCTACATAGCAGGCTCCTACGAGCAGTACTTC	CASSPYIAGSYEQYF
12	TRBV7-9	TRBJ1-2	.	many	TGTGCCAGCAGCCCGGACCCTTATGGCTACACCTTC	CASSPDPYGYTF
14	TRBV4-2	TRBJ2-7	.	.	TGTGCCAGCAGCCCCGGGGAGGGGGCCTACGAGCAGTACTTC	CASSPGEGAYEQYF
14	TRBV2	TRBJ2-3	.	.	TGTGCCAGCAGTGAAGCGCTTGGCACAGATACGCAGTATTTT	CASSEALGTDTQYF
14	TRBV12-3/TRBV12-4	TRBJ1-2	.	few	TGTGCCAGCAGTCGCCCGGGAAGGGACGATGGCTACACCTTC	CASSRPGRDDGYTF
13	TRBV7-3	TRBJ2-6	.	many	TGTGCCAGTGCGTTGGCGGGGGCCAACGTCCTGACTTTC	CASALAGANVLTF
13	TRBV20-1	TRBJ1-6	.	.	TGCAGTGTCCAGCACGGGGAGGATTCACCCCTCCACTTT	CSVQHGEDSPLHF
16	TRBV6-1	TRBJ2-3	TRBD2	.	TGTGCCAGCAGTGGCGGACTAGCGGGGCGCACAGATACGCAGTATTTT	CASSGGLAGRTDTQYF
13	TRBV5-1	TRBJ1-2	.	.	TGCGCCAGCAGCTTGGCCGAAGGGAATGGCTACACCTTC	CASSLAEGNGYTF
16	TRBV20-1	TRBJ2-1	TRBD2	.	TGCAGTGCTAGAGCCCCTAGCGGGGGCGCCCCCGCTGAGCAGTTCTTC	CSARAPSGGAPAEQFF
14	TRBV7-2	TRBJ1-6	.	.	TGTGCCAGCAGCTTAGTGGGGACCACCTCACCCCTCCACTTT	CASSLVGTTSPLHF
13	TRBV2	TRBJ2-2	.	.	TGTGCCAGCAGTGGCCAGGGCACCGGGGAGCTGTTTTTT	CASSGQGTGELFF
14	TRBV19	TRBJ1-6	.	once	TGTGCCAGTAGTATAGCCCCCGGCGATTCACCCCTCCACTTT	CASSIAPGDSPLHF
15	TRBV12-3/TRBV12-4	TRBJ2-2	TRBD2	few	TGTGCCAGCACCGCGGGGGGAACGAACACCGGGGAGCTGTTTTTT	CASTAGGTNTGELFF